One and the same sample provided the 12 T cell receptor beta chains below, sequenced in a study of beta chain features in type 1 diabetes. The whole isolated RNA underwent reverse transcription, so sequencing captured expressed TCRB transcripts. Here immunoSEQ multiplex PCR was the method, and the copy in TCRdb shows in-frame clones only, minus some. The data contain about 260,000 clones, 68% of them singletons. The sequenced material came from naive CD4+ T cells from blood. Source of these receptors: a man under 40 in good health.

V and J are TRBV29-1 and TRBJ2-1; D is perhaps TRBD1 (6 bases). V was cut by 7 bases and J by 8 bases, with 15 bases left in between. Looked up from germline, CDR1 is SQVTM and CDR2 is ANQGSEA. The CDR3 loop spans 12 amino acids. CDR3: CSEYRATDEQFF. The CDR3 bases are TGCAGCGAATACAGGGCCACCGATGAGCAGTTCTTC.

The chain joins TRBV29-1 to TRBJ2-5; TRBD2 matches 8 bases. Germline V lookup: CDR1 SQVTM, CDR2 ANQGSEA. V shed 5 bases, J shed 2 bases, and the junction held 4 bases outside the gene matches. The CDR3 is 13 residues long. The CDR3 is CSVRAGVQETQYF. The CDR3 coding sequence is TGCAGCGTTCGAGCGGGGGTACAAGAGACCCAGTACTTC.

V and J are TRBV23-1 and TRBJ2-7; the D is unclear. TRBV23-1 is given ORF status, its function remaining uncertain. The CDR3 extends over 16 amino acids. Trimming removed 3 bases from V and 1 base from J, with 16 bases in between. CDR3 region: CASSHPFGQLSYEQYF. In nucleotides, the CDR3 is TGCGCCAGCAGTCACCCCTTCGGGCAGTTATCCTACGAGCAGTACTTC.

The chain uses TRBV7-9 and TRBJ2-3; no firm D call. The CDR3 runs 14 residues. V lost 1 base to trimming and J lost 3 bases, with 8 bases between them. Germline assignment: CDR1 SEHNR and CDR2 FQNEAQ (reference sequence). CDR3 sequence: CASSLVASTDTQYF. The CDR3 nucleotides read TGTGCCAGCAGCTTAGTGGCCAGTACAGATACGCAGTATTTT.

This clone was picked up one time. J is TRBJ2-3 and V is TRBV21-1; the table's D call of TRBD1 was not tested on the DNA. TRBV21-1 is a pseudogene segment. The CDR3 contains 13 residues. This chain's CDR3 is CAIQDRGTDTQYF. In nucleotides, the CDR3 is TGTGCCATCCAGGACAGGGGAACAGATACGCAGTATTTT.

V usage is TRBV7-9 and J usage is TRBJ1-2, with D maybe TRBD1 (5 bases). Between the trimmed V and J ends, which lost 3 bases and 3 bases, there was a span of 14 bases. Per the germline V gene, CDR1 is SEHNR and CDR2 is FQNEAQ (reference sequence). The CDR3 loop spans 15 amino acids. The CDR3 spells CASSLTVPADYGYTF. The CDR3 DNA reads as TGTGCCAGCAGCTTGACAGTCCCGGCCGACTATGGCTACACCTTC. The full variable domain, its missing parts supplied by reference TRBV7-9 and TRBJ1-2, is DTGVSQNPRHKITKRGQNVTFRCDPISEHNRLYWYRQTLGQGPEFLTYFQNEAQLEKSRLLSDRFSAERPKGSFSTLEIQRTEQGDSAMYLCASSLTVPADYGYTFGSGTRLTVV.

This clone appeared a few times. The chain employs TRBV29-1 and TRBJ2-7; 7 positions agree with TRBD1. Per germline, CDR1 SQVTM and CDR2 ANQGSEA. V was clipped by 5 bases and J by 4 bases; unmatched bases: 11. CDR3 length: 14 amino acids. The CDR3 region is CSVCQDRSQYEQYF. The DNA for the CDR3 is TGCAGCGTTTGCCAGGACAGGTCACAGTACGAGCAGTACTTC.

The chain combines TRBV7-9 with TRBJ2-4; weak D call: TRBD2 (6 bases). V was cut by 5 bases and J by 7 bases, with 12 bases left in between. The CDR3 is 13 amino acids. The germline V gene encodes CDR1 SEHNR and CDR2 FQNEAQ (reference sequence). CDR3 in amino acids: CASSTYRENIQYF. CDR3 coding DNA: TGTGCCAGCAGCACATACCGGGAGAACATTCAGTACTTC.

The chain employs TRBV30 and TRBJ1-1; D unresolved. Deletions cut 3 bases from V and 1 base from J, with 9 bases between. The CDR3 is 13 amino acids. Germline CDR1 and CDR2: GTSNPN and SVGIG (reference sequence). Written as DNA, the CDR3 is TGTGCCTGGAGGGTACTCCGGAACACTGAAGCTTTCTTT. This sequence encodes CAWRVLRNTEAFF.

This chain connects TRBV15 to TRBJ2-1, with D perhaps TRBD1 (5 bases). Trimming shortened V by 1 base and J by 3 bases, and 16 bases separated the two germline ends. CDR3 length equals 17 residues. CDR1 is LNHNV, CDR2 YYDKDF, per germline (reference sequence). CDR3 in DNA: TGTGCCACCAGCAGAGGGTCTGGGCAGGGCAGCTACAATGAGCAGTTCTTC. Its translation: CATSRGSGQGSYNEQFF.

CDR3 sequence: CASSLSGGGAVQYF. CDR3 DNA sequence: TGTGCCAGCAGTTTATCGGGAGGTGGGGCGGTTCAGTACTTC. The chain combines TRBV28 with TRBJ2-4, with TRBD2 matching over 7 bases. Germline V gene sequence: CDR1 MDHEN, CDR2 SYDVKM. This CDR3 is built from 14 residues. V lost 1 base and J lost 11; bases outside the gene matches: 8.

The CDR3: CAWSATRGAKNIQYF. In DNA, the CDR3 is TGTGCCTGGAGTGCGACCCGAGGGGCCAAAAACATTCAGTACTTC. V gene TRBV30 combines with J gene TRBJ2-4; tentatively, D is TRBD2 (5 bases). This CDR3 is 15 amino acids long. CDR1 is GTSNPN and CDR2 is SVGIG in the germline V gene (reference sequence). Trimming shortened V by 1 base and J by 1 base, and 11 bases separated the two germline ends.